The present entry profiles one T cell receptor (beta chain) with its context. The antigen remains undetermined. Looked up from germline, CDR1 is SGHAT and CDR2 is FQNNGV. V shed 4 bases and J 0 bases; nucleotides not matched to a gene: 10. This CDR3 has 18 residues. TCRdb ran MiXCR on the 5' RACE reads and lists one entry per CDR3 protein. The table includes more than 150,000 distinct CDR3 sequences, roughly 18% detected once. The sample belongs to a study of T-cell memory formation after mild COVID-19. Overall study results and limits: The study detected some responding clones in pre-infection memory, suggesting cross-reactive memory joined. Contracting clones localized mainly to CM and EM when CD4+ and mainly to EMRA when CD8+. Day 15 to 85 contracting clones showed balanced CD4/CD8; day 15 to 37 expanders favored CD4+. Second-wave clones with a day 37 peak had unconfirmed SARS-CoV-2 specificity.

V and J are TRBV11-2 and TRBJ2-3, with 10 bases aligning to TRBD1. The sequenced material came from PBMCs or a T cell subset sorted from them (not recorded which). This sequence was found in a man aged 18 to 30 who had mild COVID-19 (a few samples of this study predate the infection). Cell type and time point are not known. In nucleotides, the CDR3 is TGTGCCAGCAGCTCGGGACAGGGGACCCATGTTAGCACAGATACGCAGTATTTT. Protein: CASSSGQGTHVSTDTQYF.